This TCR beta chain appears in the sequencing data of a study of cytomegalovirus exposure and HLA in healthy donors. Study background: Some 90 million unique TCRs from HLA-typed donors were held in an early data release.

In the PCR, 60 Vbeta and 13 Jbeta primers were used. TCRdb's table, derived via immunoSEQ multiplex PCR, lists solely in-frame clones and lacks some. In the table there are 100,000 to 150,000 clones, over 65% of which are singletons. Study outcomes and limitations: The authors later found HLA-associated TCR beta chains more clonally expanded than equally common others.

The CDR3 spans 18 residues. Germline CDR1 and CDR2: LGHNA and YNFKEQ. V was cut by 1 base and J by 3 bases, with 20 bases left in between. As for this clone: Antigen: not known.

The chain carries TRBV4-2 and TRBJ2-3; D is possibly TRBD2 (6 bases). This receptor was identified in a man aged 18 to 29 in good health and CMV-seronegative. What was sequenced was PBMCs. The DNA for the CDR3 is TGTGCCAGCAGCCAAGGTGCTGAGGGGACTGGCTCTACAGATACGCAGTATTTT. This gives the protein CASSQGAEGTGSTDTQYF.